This TCR beta chain was profiled in a study of T-cell memory formation after mild COVID-19. In TCRdb, the 5' RACE reads were re-called with MiXCR into one record per CDR3 protein. The sample has fewer than 650,000 distinct CDR3 sequences, roughly a fifth seen once. From germline, CDR1 is SQVTM and CDR2 ANQGSEA. The CDR3 runs to 15 residues. Losses at the gene ends were 6 bases for V and 2 bases for J; bases not matched to a gene: 7. The chain has TRBV29-1 and TRBJ2-3; 11 positions agree with TRBD2. Sequenced material: PBMCs or a T cell subset sorted from them (not recorded which). This clonotype was obtained from an adult woman who had mild COVID-19 (a few samples of this study predate the infection). Cell type and time point are not known. This CDR3 reads CSVDGTSGLTDTQYF. CDR3 DNA sequence: TGCAGCGTCGACGGGACTAGCGGTCTCACAGATACGCAGTATTTT.